The 2 T cell receptor beta chains presented below share a single source sample, sequenced in a study of blood T cells in healthy people across ages. A sample-barcoded 5' primer and a J-beta primer mix were used in a second PCR of roughly 7 to 12 cycles. Using its own MiXCR run on the 5' RACE reads, TCRdb lists one record per CDR3 protein. The top ten clones hold 7% to 9% of a sample with about 1,400,000 distinct CDR3 sequences, approximately 42% of them seen once. The sequencing sample was made of blood. All receptors derive from a woman under 30 in good health.

This clonotype was picked up a small number of times. This sequence joins TRBV5-1 and TRBJ1-1; perhaps TRBD1 as D (5 bases). Germline values: CDR1 SGHRS, CDR2 YFSETQ. V gave up 2 bases and J gave up 2 bases, with 13 bases separating them. This CDR3 is 15 amino acids long. The chain's CDR3 is CASSFTPTGNTEAFF. In nucleotides, the CDR3 is TGCGCCAGCAGCTTCACCCCTACAGGAAACACTGAAGCTTTCTTT.

The chain employs TRBV29-1 and TRBJ1-1; D gene ambiguous. With 4 bases removed from V and 3 bases from J, the gap between germline ends came to 9 bases. Germline V gene lookup returns CDR1 SQVTM and CDR2 ANQGSEA. The CDR3 has 12 residues. The DNA of the CDR3 is TGCAGCGTTGGGACTTGGGACACTGAAGCTTTCTTT. Translation: CSVGTWDTEAFF. Full variable domain (outside the CDR3, taken from reference TRBV29-1 and TRBJ1-1): SAVISQKPSRDICQRGTSLTIQCQVDSQVTMMFWYRQQPGQSLTLIATANQGSEATYESGFVIDKFPISRPNLTFSTLTVSNMSPEDSSIYLCSVGTWDTEAFFGQGTRLTVV.